This T cell receptor (beta chain) was found in a study of OX40 agonist ivuxolimab in advanced cancers. The overall study: In this trial design, patients received ivuxolimab intravenously at 0.01 to 10 mg/kg every 2 weeks. Three patients, one with hepatocellular carcinoma and two with cutaneous melanoma, achieved partial responses.

The germline V gene encodes CDR1 MNHNY and CDR2 SVGAGI (reference sequence). V was clipped by 3 bases and J by 1 base, with 9 bases between them. There are 14 residues in the CDR3. Overall study findings and caveats: Partly responding patients at 0.1-3.0 mg/kg showed some of the smallest clonal expansion. Averaged across samples, CD8+ T cells carried more expanded clones than CD4+ did.

Details on this clone: Its target is unknown.

Data came from immunoSEQ multiplex PCR; TCRdb stores just in-frame clones and leaves some out. The data show 150,000 to 180,000 clones, 94% seen once. This TCR came from an adult with an advanced solid tumor such as melanoma, head and neck, liver or kidney cancer. Here the sequenced sample was CD4+ or CD8+ T cells sorted from blood, taken in a trial of the OX40 agonist ivuxolimab. The gene calls are TRBV6-6 and TRBJ1-1; unclear D gene. The CDR3 sequence is CASSYGPRNTEAFF. In DNA form, the CDR3 reads TGTGCCAGCAGTTATGGTCCCCGGAACACTGAAGCTTTCTTT.